What follows is one T cell receptor (beta chain) and its context. The antigen remains unidentified. The sample is drawn from a study of T cell responses to AZD1222 COVID-19 vaccine. Data came from immunoSEQ multiplex PCR; TCRdb stores just in-frame clones and leaves some out. The sample has over 85,000 clones, approximately 90% seen once; the top ten hold approximately 5%. This CDR3 comprises 18 residues. Trimming shortened V by 3 bases and J by 3 bases, and 24 bases separated the two germline ends. CDR1 is MNHEY and CDR2 is SMNVEV in the germline V gene (reference sequence). General study results and limits: Seropositive AZD1222 recipients at baseline numbered only five or six. The study found vaccine-associated CD4 TCRs spanning spike, dominant at 160-218 and 743-854. Donors were mostly white British, more females; clonal diversity possibly underestimated.

J is TRBJ2-7 and V is TRBV27; D may be TRBD2 (5 bases). The receptor's source is an adult who received the AZD1222 COVID-19 vaccine. The specimen comprised peripheral blood, sampled 28 days after the second AZD1222 dose. CDR3 sequence (DNA): TGTGCCAGCAGTTTCATATCTCCGACCCCGCCCGGGATCTACGAGCAGTACTTC. Translation: CASSFISPTPPGIYEQYF.